The present T cell receptor (beta chain) was sequenced within a study of neurological immune-mediated disorders. Study-wide results and caveats: No link was found between any clinical or MRI feature and the multiple sclerosis repertoire cluster. The greatest degree of TCR clonal expansion was observed in HTLV-1-associated myelopathy, with the lowest in multiple sclerosis, below that of healthy controls.

Ten or more counts support this clonotype. Its antigen is still unknown. TCRdb passed the 5' RACE reads through MiXCR, listing each CDR3 protein once. The sample shows 40,000 to 50,000 distinct CDR3 sequences, around 2.5% of them seen only once. The V end was cut by 5 bases, the J end by 2 bases, with 9 bases between. The germline V gene encodes CDR1 SEHNR and CDR2 FQNEAQ (reference sequence). The CDR3 contains 14 residues. This clonotype was obtained from a man under 40 with multiple sclerosis. The rearrangement uses TRBV7-9 and TRBJ2-2; the D call may be TRBD1 or TRBD2 (5 bases each). Sequenced material: PBMCs. The CDR3 DNA sequence: TGTGCCAGCAGCCTCGGGACCAACACCGGGGAGCTGTTTTTT. Residues: CASSLGTNTGELFF. Based on the CDR3 plus reference TRBV7-9 and TRBJ2-2, the full variable domain is DTGVSQNPRHKITKRGQNVTFRCDPISEHNRLYWYRQTLGQGPEFLTYFQNEAQLEKSRLLSDRFSAERPKGSFSTLEIQRTEQGDSAMYLCASSLGTNTGELFFGEGSRLTVL.